The 31 T cell receptor beta chains presented below share a single source sample, sequenced in a study of regulatory T cells in long-lasting Graves disease (dated by TCRdb to about 2021). The sample's time point label, in plain terms: newly diagnosed GD, antithyroid drugs for less than 3 months. RNA was extracted from PBMCs in TRIzol for both TCR sequencing and RNA sequencing. Receptor amplification or capture employed multiplex PCR. Sequencing instrument: Illumina HiSeq 4000. iRepertoire HTBI primers and Arm-PCR amplification of CDR3 regions were used to construct TCR beta libraries. The public reads were quality trimmed at Q25 with fastp and then assembled into clones with MiXCR by TCRdb, keeping productive beta chains. Rows merge per CDR3 protein into single entries with the most common DNA and genes. A total of a few hundred thousand distinct CDR3 sequences appear in this sample, about 16% of them only once. 20% to 25% of the sample is taken by the ten largest.

The sample also formed part of further work on T cells in Graves' hyperthyroidism and ophthalmopathy.

This specimen consisted of peripheral blood mononuclear cells (PBMCs), obtained at new diagnosis, from a patient treated with antithyroid drugs. These receptors originate from a young woman with Graves disease. Donor details come from another sample of the same person, matched by shared clones.

This clonotype was seen many times. The J gene is TRBJ1-4, the V gene TRBV2, with D hard to call. V lost 2 bases, J lost 0 bases, and 10 bases lay in between. Per the germline V gene, CDR1 is SNHLY and CDR2 is FYNNEI. This CDR3 has 16 amino acids. In DNA form, the CDR3 reads TGTGCCAGCAGTGAAACCGTTCGTGCAACTAATGAAAAACTGTTTTTT. It translates to CASSETVRATNEKLFF.

This clonotype was recorded a few times. The V and J genes are TRBV7-9 and TRBJ1-2, with 7 bases identical to TRBD1. This CDR3 region has 13 residues. Germline values: CDR1 SEHNR, CDR2 FQNEAQ (reference sequence). V shed 5 bases and J 8 bases; nucleotides not matched to a gene: 8. This CDR3 reads CASSPETGHGYTF. CDR3 DNA: TGTGCCAGCAGCCCCGAGACAGGGCACGGCTACACCTTC.

As regards this clonotype: With a much larger clone just one base away, this may be a read error. The gene calls are TRBV9 and TRBJ1-4; D remains ambiguous. The CDR3 length is 15 residues. The V gene's germline CDR1 is SGDLS and CDR2 YYNGEE. In nucleotides, the CDR3 is TGTGCCAGCAGCGTAGACTGGGCGAATAATAAAAAACTGTTTTTT. Translating gives CASSVDWANNKKLFF.

This clonotype occurred a few times. The chain links TRBV6-5 to TRBJ1-6; the D is unclear. Germline loops: CDR1 MNHEY, CDR2 SVGAGI. The V end was cut by 3 bases, the J end by 4 bases, with 19 bases between. CDR3 length: 18 amino acids. CDR3 sequence reads: CASSYSMGRSFYNSPLHF. CDR3 nucleotides: TGTGCCAGCAGTTATTCAATGGGCAGATCCTTTTATAATTCACCCCTCCACTTT.

This clonotype was observed at least ten times. This chain uses TRBV28 with TRBJ2-7; 9 bases map to TRBD1. This CDR3 region has 15 residues. Per the germline V gene, CDR1 is MDHEN and CDR2 is SYDVKM. J gave up 6 bases and V 5 bases, and 11 bases lay outside the gene matches. The CDR3 region is CASSPTDRGVGEQYF. The CDR3 nucleotides read TGTGCCAGCAGTCCCACCGACAGGGGGGTAGGCGAGCAGTACTTC.

This clonotype came up many times. The genes are TRBV30 and TRBJ1-2; D unclear. In germline, CDR1 is GTSNPN, CDR2 SVGIG (reference sequence). Trimming left V 3 bases short and J 8 bases short, with 19 bases between. The length of the CDR3 is 14 residues. In DNA, the CDR3 is TGTGCCTGGAGACGGGCTACGGGATTTGGCGGCTACACCTTC. It encodes CAWRRATGFGGYTF.

This rearrangement joins TRBV29-1 to TRBJ2-1, with a tentative D call TRBD2 (6 bases). The ends were cut back, 4 bases at V and 1 base at J, with 8 bases in the middle. Per germline, CDR1 SQVTM and CDR2 ANQGSEA. This CDR3 spans 13 amino acids. CDR3 sequence reads: CSVGDWSYNEQFF. The CDR3 region has the DNA TGCAGCGTTGGGGACTGGTCCTACAATGAGCAGTTCTTC.

Only one count was recorded for this clonotype. The chain carries TRBV6-2 or TRBV6-3 and TRBJ2-7; tentative D call: TRBD2 (9 bases). Germline V lookup: CDR1 MNHEY, CDR2 SVGEGT. Trimming cost V 5 bases and J 5 bases, with 37 bases left between them. The CDR3 has 21 residues. CDR3 nucleotides: TGTGCCAGCAGTGTTGGACAGGGTCAATCCGGGGAGCTAGCGGGGAAAGACGAGCAGTACTTC. Residues: CASSVGQGQSGELAGKDEQYF.

The J gene is TRBJ2-1, the V gene TRBV20-1, with D perhaps given as TRBD1 or TRBD2 (5 bases each). The ends were cut back, 5 bases at V and 6 bases at J, with 14 bases in the middle. CDR3 length: 13 amino acids. Germline lookup yields CDR1 DFQATT and CDR2 SNEGSKA (reference sequence). CDR3 bases: TGCAGTGCTGGAGGTTGGGACGCCAATGAGCAGTTCTTC. Protein sequence: CSAGGWDANEQFF.

This clonotype was detected ten times or more. The V call is TRBV5-1, the J call TRBJ1-5; 10 bases align to TRBD1. The CDR3 loop spans 14 amino acids. The ends lost 4 bases at V and 7 bases at J; junction bases unmatched: 5. Germline V gives CDR1 SGHRS, CDR2 YFSETQ. The CDR3 sequence: CASSPTGGEQPQHF. CDR3 coding DNA: TGCGCCAGCAGCCCGACAGGGGGCGAGCAGCCCCAGCATTTT. The variable domain in full, completed from reference TRBV5-1 and TRBJ1-5, reads KAGVTQTPRYLIKTRGQQVTLSCSPISGHRSVSWYQQTPGQGLQFLFEYFSETQRNKGNFPGRFSGRQFSNSRSEMNVSTLELGDSALYLCASSPTGGEQPQHFGDGTRLSIL.

This chain joins TRBV30 and TRBJ2-3; 8 bases fit TRBD2. The CDR3 length is 14 residues. With 0 bases clipped from V and 2 bases from J, the junction kept 1 base outside the gene matches. Germline CDR1 is GTSNPN and CDR2 is SVGIG (reference sequence). The CDR3 protein is CAWSVGGATDTQYF. CDR3 DNA: TGTGCCTGGAGTGTCGGGGGGGCCACAGATACGCAGTATTTT.

The chain links TRBV5-1 to TRBJ1-3, with D perhaps TRBD1 (6 bases). CDR3 size: 14 residues. Trimming removed 3 bases at V and 3 bases at J, with 10 bases between. Per germline, CDR1 SGHRS and CDR2 YFSETQ. The CDR3 protein is CASSSQGGGNTIYF. The CDR3 DNA reads TGCGCCAGCAGCTCACAGGGAGGTGGAAACACCATATATTTT.

This clonotype showed up many times. The V gene is TRBV30, the J gene TRBJ2-1; 13 nucleotides align to TRBD2. V gave up 1 base and J gave up 8 bases; unmatched junction bases: 20. Germline CDR1 reads GTSNPN; CDR2 reads SVGIG (reference sequence). This CDR3 comprises 20 residues. The CDR3 reads CAWSALNPGTSGAEIDEQFF. For the CDR3, the DNA is TGTGCCTGGAGTGCTCTTAACCCCGGGACTAGCGGGGCCGAGATCGATGAGCAGTTCTTC.

Ten or more counts support this clonotype. V usage is TRBV15 and J usage is TRBJ2-5; D remains ambiguous. This CDR3 region has 15 residues. The germline V gene encodes CDR1 LNHNV and CDR2 YYDKDF (reference sequence). Trimming stripped 3 bases from V and 5 bases from J, with 16 bases between. For the CDR3, the DNA is TGTGCCACCAGCAGGGTCGGCTCGCCCGAGGAGACCCAGTACTTC. Its translation: CATSRVGSPEETQYF.

This clonotype was found many times. The genes are TRBV5-5 and TRBJ2-1; possibly TRBD2 for D (6 bases). CDR1 SGHKS and CDR2 YYEKEE come from the germline V gene (reference sequence). The CDR3 is 18 amino acids. The V end was cut by 4 bases, the J end by 0 bases, with 20 bases between. The CDR3 DNA sequence: TGTGCCAGCAGCCTAACGCGGACGGCGACTAGCTCCTACAATGAGCAGTTCTTC. Translated, it gives CASSLTRTATSSYNEQFF.

This clonotype was counted many times. J is TRBJ2-7 and V is TRBV6-1; D is perhaps TRBD2 (5 bases). The CDR3 length is 13 residues. V was pared by 7 bases and J by 7 bases, with 17 bases between. From germline, CDR1 is MNHNS and CDR2 SASEGT. The CDR3 bases are TGTGCCAGCACCGACTCGGGCAGAGGGGAGCAGTACTTC. As protein: CASTDSGRGEQYF.

This clonotype was recorded at least ten times. The gene calls are TRBV12-3 or TRBV12-4 and TRBJ2-1, with no clear D. There are 13 residues in the CDR3. Trimming removed 0 bases at V and 7 bases at J, with 7 bases between. In DNA form, the CDR3 reads TGTGCCAGCAGTTTAGCTCCCCGTAATGAGCAGTTCTTC. The encoded protein is CASSLAPRNEQFF.

In this sample, this clonotype turned up many times. The CDR3 spells CASSFGYNEQFF. The CDR3 DNA sequence: TGTGCCAGCAGTTTTGGGTACAATGAGCAGTTCTTC. This chain uses TRBV28 with TRBJ2-1; D is ambiguous. The CDR3 spans 12 residues. Deletions cut 3 bases from V and 4 bases from J, with 4 bases between. The germline V gene encodes CDR1 MDHEN and CDR2 SYDVKM. The entire variable domain, with the rest obtained from reference TRBV28 and TRBJ2-1, is as follows: DVKVTQSSRYLVKRTGEKVFLECVQDMDHENMFWYRQDPGLGLRLIYFSYDVKMKEKGDIPEGYSVSREKKERFSLILESASTNQTSMYLCASSFGYNEQFFGPGTRLTVL.

This clonotype occurred many times. The V and J genes are TRBV11-2 and TRBJ2-1; tentative D call: TRBD1 (5 bases). Germline CDR1 is SGHAT and CDR2 is FQNNGV. With 1 base removed from V and 7 bases from J, the gap between germline ends came to 14 bases. The CDR3 consists of 15 residues. As DNA, the CDR3 is TGTGCCAGCAGCTTAGCTAGGGGCCCTCTAAATGAGCAGTTCTTC. Protein sequence: CASSLARGPLNEQFF.

This clonotype has more than one count but fewer than ten. This rearrangement joins TRBV4-1 to TRBJ2-2, with D possibly TRBD2 on 5 matching bases. Trimming shortened V by 1 base and J by 1 base, and 25 bases separated the two germline ends. This CDR3 is built from 21 residues. The V gene's germline CDR1 is MGHRA and CDR2 YSYEKL. The CDR3 bases are TGCGCCAGCAGCCAAGGATCCGGGCGGAGGCCTCTGATAGGGAACACCGGGGAGCTGTTTTTT. As protein: CASSQGSGRRPLIGNTGELFF.

This clonotype has at least ten counts. The V and J genes are TRBV29-1 and TRBJ1-2; perhaps TRBD1 as D (6 bases). Germline V gene data show CDR1 as SQVTM and CDR2 as ANQGSEA. Trimming removed 5 bases from V and 5 bases from J, with 12 bases in between. CDR3 length: 12 amino acids. CDR3 in amino acids: CSVQDSHYGYTF. The CDR3 bases are TGCAGCGTTCAGGACAGTCATTATGGCTACACCTTC.

This clonotype appeared many times. The genes are TRBV3-1 and TRBJ1-5; a weak D match, TRBD1 (5 bases). The CDR3 runs 14 residues. The V gene lost 2 bases and the J gene lost 5 bases, with 10 bases spanning the gap. The germline V gene encodes CDR1 LGHDT and CDR2 YNNKEL (reference sequence). CDR3 in DNA: TGTGCCAGCAGCCAACAGGGTTGGGATCAGCCCCAGCATTTT. Its translation: CASSQQGWDQPQHF.

This clonotype was observed a few times. The CDR3 bases are TGTGCCAGTAAGGGGCCTGGAGAAAACACTGAAGCTTTCTTT. Translated, it gives CASKGPGENTEAFF. The chain couples TRBV19 to TRBJ1-1, with D possibly being TRBD1 (5 bases). This CDR3 region has 14 residues. CDR1 and CDR2 from the germline V gene are LNHDA and SQIVND (reference sequence). Trimming took off 7 bases at V and 2 bases at J, with 14 bases between the two ends.

This clonotype appeared many times. The J gene is TRBJ2-3, the V gene TRBV11-2; D unresolved. The CDR3 extends over 12 amino acids. The ends were cut back, 4 bases at V and 5 bases at J, with 7 bases in the middle. Germline V gene data show CDR1 as SGHAT and CDR2 as FQNNGV. The DNA for the CDR3 is TGTGCCAGCAGCTCGTCGGGAGATACGCAGTATTTT. It yields the protein CASSSSGDTQYF. Supplemented by reference TRBV11-2 and TRBJ2-3, the full variable domain reads EAGVAQSPRYKIIEKRQSVAFWCNPISGHATLYWYQQILGQGPKLLIQFQNNGVVDDSQLPKDRFSAERLKGVDSTLKIQPAKLEDSAVYLCASSSSGDTQYFGPGTRLTVL.

The sample holds many counts of this clonotype. This chain links TRBV5-1 with TRBJ2-7; TRBD1 matches at 9 bases. In germline, CDR1 is SGHRS, CDR2 YFSETQ. Trimming cost V 4 bases and J 6 bases; bases outside gene matches: 8. CDR3 length equals 14 residues. In DNA, the CDR3 is TGCGCCAGCAGCAGTGCCGGGACAGGGAGCGAGCAGTACTTC. As protein: CASSSAGTGSEQYF.

At least ten counts were recorded for this clonotype. The CDR3 spells CASSGSGTTLETQYF. In DNA, the CDR3 is TGCGCCAGCAGTGGGTCCGGGACCACCCTAGAGACCCAGTACTTC. This chain links TRBV10-1 with TRBJ2-5; the D call may be TRBD1 or TRBD2 (5 bases each). V gave up 4 bases and J gave up 4 bases, with 16 bases separating them. The CDR3 extends over 15 amino acids. Germline CDR1 is WNHNN and CDR2 is SYGVQD (reference sequence).

The chain joins TRBV4-2 to TRBJ1-1; D is unresolved. The CDR3 loop spans 15 amino acids. Germline CDR1 reads LGHNA; CDR2 reads YNFKEQ. Between the trimmed V and J ends, which lost 1 base and 7 bases, there was a span of 16 bases. DNA for the CDR3: TGTGCCAGCAGCCAAGTCACGGAGGTTCTCCTTGAAGCTTTCTTT. Its protein product is CASSQVTEVLLEAFF.

This clonotype was observed a handful of times. The V call is TRBV5-5, the J call TRBJ1-2; no firm D call. V was pared by 7 bases and J by 4 bases, with 20 bases between. The CDR3 has 15 amino acids. The germline gives CDR1 SGHKS, CDR2 YYEKEE (reference sequence). CDR3 loop: CASGDPSRRIYGYTF. The CDR3 bases are TGTGCCAGCGGCGACCCGAGTAGGAGAATCTATGGCTACACCTTC. The full variable domain, completed using reference TRBV5-5 and TRBJ1-2, is DAGVTQSPTHLIKTRGQQVTLRCSPISGHKSVSWYQQVLGQGPQFIFQYYEKEERGRGNFPDRFSARQFPNYSSELNVNALLLGDSALYLCASGDPSRRIYGYTFGSGTRLTVV.

This clonotype was seen repeatedly, ten times or more. The chain employs TRBV5-1 and TRBJ2-3, with D tentatively TRBD2 (7 bases). CDR1 is SGHRS and CDR2 is YFSETQ in the germline V gene. CDR3 size: 15 residues. V lost 0 bases and J lost 5, with 13 bases in between. The CDR3 DNA is TGCGCCAGCAGCTTGGCCGGGGGGCGCGGAGATACGCAGTATTTT. This translates into CASSLAGGRGDTQYF.

About this clonotype: This may arise from a read error, as a much more abundant clone is one base away. V is TRBV6-5 and J is TRBJ2-7; 8 nucleotides align to TRBD2. Germline V CDR1 and CDR2: MNHEY, SVGAGI. The CDR3 is 15 residues long. The CDR3 spells CVSSYYTGGIYEQYF. CDR3 coding DNA: TGTGTCAGCAGTTACTATACGGGAGGGATCTACGAGCAGTACTTC.

About this clonotype itself: Since a much larger clone is just one base distant, this may be a read error. The gene calls are TRBV7-8 and TRBJ2-1, with D perhaps TRBD2 (5 bases). Germline CDR1 is SGHVS and CDR2 is FQNEAQ. This CDR3 region has 17 residues. The CDR3 bases are TGTGCCAGCGGCTTAGCGAGTAGTGTCGGCTCCTACAATGAGCAGTTCTTC. This gives the protein CASGLASSVGSYNEQFF.